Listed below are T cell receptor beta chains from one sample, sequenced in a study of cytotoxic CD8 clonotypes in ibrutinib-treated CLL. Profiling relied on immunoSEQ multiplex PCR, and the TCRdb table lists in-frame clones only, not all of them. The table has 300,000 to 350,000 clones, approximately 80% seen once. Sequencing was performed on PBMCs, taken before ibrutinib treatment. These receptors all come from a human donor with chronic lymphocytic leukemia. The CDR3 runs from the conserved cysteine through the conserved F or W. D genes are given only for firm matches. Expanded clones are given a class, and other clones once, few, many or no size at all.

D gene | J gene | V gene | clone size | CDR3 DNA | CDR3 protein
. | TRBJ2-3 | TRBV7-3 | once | TGTGCCAGCAGCTTCGGAGGGCGCACAGATACGCAGTATTTT | CASSFGGRTDTQYF
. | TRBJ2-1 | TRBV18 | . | TGTGCCAGCTCACCAGGGTACAATGAGCAGTTCTTC | CASSPGYNEQFF
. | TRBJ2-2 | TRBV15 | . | TGTGCCACCAGCAGAGAAACAGGGACATCAGGCGGGGAGCTGTTTTTT | CATSRETGTSGGELFF
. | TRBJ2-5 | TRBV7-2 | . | TGTGCCAGCAGCTTAGGGCCATTTCCGGGGACCCAGTACTTC | CASSLGPFPGTQYF
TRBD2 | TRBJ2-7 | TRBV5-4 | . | TGTGCCAGCAGCTCTACTAGCGGGTTCTCCTACGAGCAGTACTTC | CASSSTSGFSYEQYF
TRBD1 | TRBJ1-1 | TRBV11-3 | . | TGTGCCAGCAGCTCAGGGGGGAAGAACACTGAAGCTTTCTTT | CASSSGGKNTEAFF
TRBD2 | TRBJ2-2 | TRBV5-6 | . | TGTGCCAGCAGCGTTGGACTAGCGGGAGTTACCGGGGAGCTGTTTTTT | CASSVGLAGVTGELFF
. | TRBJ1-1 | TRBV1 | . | TGCACCAGCAGACTGATTAGAGACGCGAACACTGAAGCTTTCTTT | CTSRLIRDANTEAFF
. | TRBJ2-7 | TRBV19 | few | TGTGCCAGTAGTCGCACCGGGACCGGCTCCTACGAGCAGTACTTC | CASSRTGTGSYEQYF
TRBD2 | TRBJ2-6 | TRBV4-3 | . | TGCGCCAGCAGCCAGGAGACGGGGAGGGTAGTAGGGGCCAACGTCCTGACTTTC | CASSQETGRVVGANVLTF
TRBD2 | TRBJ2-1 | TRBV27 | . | TGTGCCAGCAGTCTAGCGGGTAGCTACAATGAGCAGTTCTTC | CASSLAGSYNEQFF
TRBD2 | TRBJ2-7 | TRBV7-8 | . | TGTGCCAGCAGCTCTCGGGGTAGCGGGAGGGCCAGCTACGAGCAGTACTTC | CASSSRGSGRASYEQYF
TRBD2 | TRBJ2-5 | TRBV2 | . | TGTGCCAGCATGGCTAGCGGGAGTTCAGAGACCCAGTACTTC | CASMASGSSETQYF
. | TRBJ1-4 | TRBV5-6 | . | TGTGCCAGCAGCTTACAGATGTTAGGGGGAAAACTGTTTTTT | CASSLQMLGGKLFF
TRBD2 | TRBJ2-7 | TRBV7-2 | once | TGTGCCAGCAGCTTACACCTAGCGGGACCAGACTACGAGCAGTACTTC | CASSLHLAGPDYEQYF
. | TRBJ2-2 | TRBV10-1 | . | TGCGCCAGCAGGGGCGGGTCGAACACCGGGGAGCTGTTTTTT | CASRGGSNTGELFF
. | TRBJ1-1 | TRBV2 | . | TGTGCCAGCAGTGAGGGCCCCCCGGGGGGGAAAGCTTTCTTT | CASSEGPPGGKAFF
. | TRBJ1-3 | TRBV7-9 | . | TGTGCCAGCAGCGGAGGGAGCTCTGGAAACACCATATATTTT | CASSGGSSGNTIYF
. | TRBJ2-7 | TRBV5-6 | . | TGTGCCAGCAACCTCGGCCCGGCACCCTCCTACGAGCAGTACTTC | CASNLGPAPSYEQYF
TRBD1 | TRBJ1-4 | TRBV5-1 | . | TGCGCCAGCAGCGCTGCAGACAGGGCACTAGGTGAAAAACTGTTTTTT | CASSAADRALGEKLFF
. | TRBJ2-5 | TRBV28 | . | TGTGCCAGCAGTTTGTTAAGCACCGAGACCCAGTACTTC | CASSLLSTETQYF
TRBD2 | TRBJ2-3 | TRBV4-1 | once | TGCGCCAGCCACATGAGGGCTAGCGGGAGCACAGATACGCAGTATTTT | CASHMRASGSTDTQYF
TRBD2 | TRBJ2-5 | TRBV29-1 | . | TGCAGCGCTACCCGGTCTGCGGGAGTGGAGACCCAGTACTTC | CSATRSAGVETQYF
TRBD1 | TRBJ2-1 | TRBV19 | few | TGTGCCAGCTCCGGGACAGTGAACAATGAGCAGTTCTTC | CASSGTVNNEQFF